This TCR beta chain was obtained from a study of PD-L1 blockade in urothelial cancer. The V segment lost 7 bases and the J segment 9 bases; nucleotides outside the gene matches: 11. Germline-derived CDR1 and CDR2 are MDHEN and SYDVKM. This CDR3 contains 14 residues. Measured with immunoSEQ multiplex PCR; TCRdb has only the in-frame clones, and not every one. The profile shows 40,000 to 60,000 clones, roughly 80% of them singletons. Time point reported: peripheral blood 6 weeks after treatment start. The chain couples TRBV28 to TRBJ2-1; 8 bases match TRBD2. Sequences were derived from PBMCs, sampled around atezolizumab (anti-PD-L1) treatment. The source of this sequence is a man in his 70s with urothelial cancer. CDR3 region: CASIGLAREGEQFF. In nucleotides, the CDR3 is TGTGCCAGCATCGGCTTAGCACGGGAGGGTGAGCAGTTCTTC.